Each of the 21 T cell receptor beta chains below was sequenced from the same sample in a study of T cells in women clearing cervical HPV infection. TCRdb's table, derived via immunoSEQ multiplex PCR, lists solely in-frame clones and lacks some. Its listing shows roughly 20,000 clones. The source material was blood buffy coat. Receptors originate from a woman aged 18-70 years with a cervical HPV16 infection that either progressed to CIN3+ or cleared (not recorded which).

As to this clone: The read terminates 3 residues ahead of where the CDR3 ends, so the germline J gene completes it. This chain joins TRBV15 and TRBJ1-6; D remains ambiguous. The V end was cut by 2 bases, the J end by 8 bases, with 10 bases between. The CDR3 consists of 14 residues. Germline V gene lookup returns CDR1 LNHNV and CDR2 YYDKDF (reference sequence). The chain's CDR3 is CATSRSGSDSPLHF. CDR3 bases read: TGTGCCACCAGCAGATCGGGGTCTGATTCACCC.

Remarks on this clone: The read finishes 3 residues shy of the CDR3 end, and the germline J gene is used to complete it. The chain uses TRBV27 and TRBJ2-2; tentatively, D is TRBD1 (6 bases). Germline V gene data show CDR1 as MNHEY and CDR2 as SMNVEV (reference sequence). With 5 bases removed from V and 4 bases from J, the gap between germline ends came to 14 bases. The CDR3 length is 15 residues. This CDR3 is CASSQWGTSTGELFF. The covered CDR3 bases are TGTGCCAGCAGTCAATGGGGGACATCCACCGGGGAG.

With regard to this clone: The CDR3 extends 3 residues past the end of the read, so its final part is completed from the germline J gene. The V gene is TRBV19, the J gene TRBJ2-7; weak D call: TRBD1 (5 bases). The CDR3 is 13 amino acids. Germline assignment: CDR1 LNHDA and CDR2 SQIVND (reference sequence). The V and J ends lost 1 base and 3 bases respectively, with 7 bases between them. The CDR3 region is CASSIGQNYEQYF. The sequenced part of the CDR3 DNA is TGTGCCAGTAGTATAGGACAGAACTACGAG. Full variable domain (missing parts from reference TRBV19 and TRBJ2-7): DGGITQSPKYLFRKEGQNVTLSCEQNLNHDAMYWYRQDPGQGLRLIYYSQIVNDFQKGDIAEGYSVSREKKESFPLTVTSAQKNPTAFYLCASSIGQNYEQYFGPGTRLTVT.

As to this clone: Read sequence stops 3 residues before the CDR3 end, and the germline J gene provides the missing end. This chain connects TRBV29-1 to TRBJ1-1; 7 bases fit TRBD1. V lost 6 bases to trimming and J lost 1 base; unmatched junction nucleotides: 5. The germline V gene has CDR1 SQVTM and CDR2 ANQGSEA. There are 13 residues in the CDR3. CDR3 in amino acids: CSVKGQWNTEAFF. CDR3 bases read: TGCAGCGTAAAGGGACAGTGGAACACTGAA.

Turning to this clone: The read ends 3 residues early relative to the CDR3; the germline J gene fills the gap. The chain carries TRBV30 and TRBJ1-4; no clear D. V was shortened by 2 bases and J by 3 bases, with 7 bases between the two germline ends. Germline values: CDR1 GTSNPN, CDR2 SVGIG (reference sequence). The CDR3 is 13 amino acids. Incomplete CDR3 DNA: TGTGCCTGGAGTAGGGTTTCTAATGAAAAA. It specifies CAWSRVSNEK. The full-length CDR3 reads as CAWSRVSNEKLFF.

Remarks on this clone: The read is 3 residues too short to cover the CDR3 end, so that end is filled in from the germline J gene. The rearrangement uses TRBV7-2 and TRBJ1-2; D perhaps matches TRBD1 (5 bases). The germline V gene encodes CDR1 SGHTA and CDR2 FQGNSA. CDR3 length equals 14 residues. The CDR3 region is CASSLGQGSEGYTF. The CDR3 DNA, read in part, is TGTGCCAGCAGCTTAGGGCAGGGATCTGAGGGC.

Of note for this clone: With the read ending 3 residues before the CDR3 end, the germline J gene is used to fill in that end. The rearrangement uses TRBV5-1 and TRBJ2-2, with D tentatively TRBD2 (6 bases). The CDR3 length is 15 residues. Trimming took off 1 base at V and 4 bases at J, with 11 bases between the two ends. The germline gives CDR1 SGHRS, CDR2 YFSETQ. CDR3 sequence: CASSLLPGVTGELFF. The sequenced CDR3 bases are TGCGCCAGCAGCTTGCTCCCGGGGGTCACCGGGGAG.

The covered CDR3 bases are TGTGCCAGCAGACCCGGGACAGGGGGCTTGGAGACC. Encoded protein: CASRPGTGGLET. The whole CDR3 protein is CASRPGTGGLETQYF. This sequence joins TRBV6-2 or TRBV6-3 and TRBJ2-5; 12 bases are a match to TRBD1. The CDR3 goes on 3 residues after the read ends, and that part is filled in from the germline J gene. Trimming at V came to 6 bases and at J to 5 bases, leaving 7 bases not matched to a gene. CDR3 length: 15 amino acids. CDR1 and CDR2 from the germline V gene are MNHEY and SVGEGT.

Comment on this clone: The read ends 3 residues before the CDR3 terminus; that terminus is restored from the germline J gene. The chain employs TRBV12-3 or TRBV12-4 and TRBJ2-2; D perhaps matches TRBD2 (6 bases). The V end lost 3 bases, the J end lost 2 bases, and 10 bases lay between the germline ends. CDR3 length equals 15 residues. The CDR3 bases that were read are TGTGCCAGCAGTTTTTCGGCGGGAAACACCGGGGAG. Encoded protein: CASSFSAGNTGE. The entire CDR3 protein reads CASSFSAGNTGELFF.

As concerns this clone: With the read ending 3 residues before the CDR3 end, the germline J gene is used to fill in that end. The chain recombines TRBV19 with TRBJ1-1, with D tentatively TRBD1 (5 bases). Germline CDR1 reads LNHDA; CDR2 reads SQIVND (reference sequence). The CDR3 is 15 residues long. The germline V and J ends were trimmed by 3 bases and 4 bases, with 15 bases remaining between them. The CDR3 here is CASSMGPSGATEAFF. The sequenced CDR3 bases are TGTGCCAGTAGTATGGGGCCCTCCGGAGCCACTGAA.

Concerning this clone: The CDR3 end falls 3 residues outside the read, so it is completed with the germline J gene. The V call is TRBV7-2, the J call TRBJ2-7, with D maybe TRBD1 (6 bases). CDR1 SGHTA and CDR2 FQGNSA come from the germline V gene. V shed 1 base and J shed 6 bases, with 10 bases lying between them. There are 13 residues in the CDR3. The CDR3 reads CASSLVLQGEQYF. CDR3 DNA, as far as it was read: TGTGCCAGCAGCTTAGTACTACAGGGCGAG.

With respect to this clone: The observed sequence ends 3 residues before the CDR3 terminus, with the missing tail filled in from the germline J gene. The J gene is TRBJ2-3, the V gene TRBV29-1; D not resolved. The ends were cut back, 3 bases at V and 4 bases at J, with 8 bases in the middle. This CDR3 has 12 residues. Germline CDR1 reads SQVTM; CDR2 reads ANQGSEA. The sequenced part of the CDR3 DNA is TGCAGCGTTGAGTTGGCAGCAGATACG. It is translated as CSVELAADT. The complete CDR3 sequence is CSVELAADTQYF.

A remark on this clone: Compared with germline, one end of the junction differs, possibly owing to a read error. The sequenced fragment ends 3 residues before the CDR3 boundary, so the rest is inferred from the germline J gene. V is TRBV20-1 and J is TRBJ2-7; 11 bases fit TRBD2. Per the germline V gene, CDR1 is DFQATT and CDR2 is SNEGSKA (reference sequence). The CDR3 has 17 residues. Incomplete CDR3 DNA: TGCAGTGCTCGAGAACTAGCGGGGGACTACCTCTCCTACGAG. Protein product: CSARELAGDYLSYE. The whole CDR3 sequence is CSARELAGDYLSYEQYF.

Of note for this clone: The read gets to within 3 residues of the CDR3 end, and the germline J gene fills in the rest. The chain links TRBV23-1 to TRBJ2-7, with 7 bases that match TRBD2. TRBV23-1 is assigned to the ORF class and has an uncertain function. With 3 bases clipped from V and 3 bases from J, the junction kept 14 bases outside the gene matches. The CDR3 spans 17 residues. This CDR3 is CASSHKGTSVGYYEQYF. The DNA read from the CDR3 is TGCGCCAGCAGTCACAAGGGCACTAGCGTCGGTTACTACGAG.

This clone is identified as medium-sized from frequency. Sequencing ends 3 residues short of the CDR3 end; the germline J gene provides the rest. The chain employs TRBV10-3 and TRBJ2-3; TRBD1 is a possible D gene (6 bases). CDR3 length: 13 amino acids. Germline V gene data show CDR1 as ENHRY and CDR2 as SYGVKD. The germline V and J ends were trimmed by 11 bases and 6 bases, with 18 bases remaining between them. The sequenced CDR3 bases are TGTGCCTCCATGCTAGGGGGAATGGATACG. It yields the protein CASMLGGMDT. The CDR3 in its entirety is CASMLGGMDTQYF.

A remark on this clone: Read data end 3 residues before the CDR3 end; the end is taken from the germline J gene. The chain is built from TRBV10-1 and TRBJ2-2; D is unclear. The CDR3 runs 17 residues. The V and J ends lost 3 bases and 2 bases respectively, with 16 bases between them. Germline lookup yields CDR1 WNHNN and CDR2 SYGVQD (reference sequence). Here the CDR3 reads CASSDTAKSPNTGELFF. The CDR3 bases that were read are TGCGCCAGCAGTGACACAGCAAAGAGCCCAAACACCGGGGAG.

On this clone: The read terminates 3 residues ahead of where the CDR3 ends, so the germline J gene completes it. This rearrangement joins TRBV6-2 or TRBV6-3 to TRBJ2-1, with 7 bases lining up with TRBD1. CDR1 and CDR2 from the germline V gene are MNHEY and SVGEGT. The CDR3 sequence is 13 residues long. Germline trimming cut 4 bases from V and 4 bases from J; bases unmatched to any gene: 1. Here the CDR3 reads CASSSGQYNEQFF. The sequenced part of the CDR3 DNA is TGTGCCAGCAGTTCGGGACAGTACAATGAG.

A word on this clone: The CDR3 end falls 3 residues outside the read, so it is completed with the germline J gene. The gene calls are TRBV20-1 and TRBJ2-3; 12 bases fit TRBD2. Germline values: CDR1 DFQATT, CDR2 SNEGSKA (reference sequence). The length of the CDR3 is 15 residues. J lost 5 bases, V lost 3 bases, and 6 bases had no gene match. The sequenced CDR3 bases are TGCAGTGCTAGTCGCTCTAGCGGGGGGGGAGATACG. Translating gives CSASRSSGGGDT. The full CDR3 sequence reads CSASRSSGGGDTQYF.

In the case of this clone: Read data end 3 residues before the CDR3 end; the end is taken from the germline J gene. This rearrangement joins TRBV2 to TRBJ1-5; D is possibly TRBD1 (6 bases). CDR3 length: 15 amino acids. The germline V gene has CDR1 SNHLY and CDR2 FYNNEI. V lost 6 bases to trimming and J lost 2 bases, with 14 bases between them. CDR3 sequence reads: CASRGDTSGNQPQHF. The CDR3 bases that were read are TGTGCCAGCAGGGGGGACACTAGCGGCAATCAGCCC. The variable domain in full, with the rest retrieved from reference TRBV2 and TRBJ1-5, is EPEVTQTPSHQVTQMGQEVILRCVPISNHLYFYWYRQILGQKVEFLVSFYNNEISEKSEIFDDQFSVERPDGSNFTLKIRSTKLEDSAMYFCASRGDTSGNQPQHFGDGTRLSIL.

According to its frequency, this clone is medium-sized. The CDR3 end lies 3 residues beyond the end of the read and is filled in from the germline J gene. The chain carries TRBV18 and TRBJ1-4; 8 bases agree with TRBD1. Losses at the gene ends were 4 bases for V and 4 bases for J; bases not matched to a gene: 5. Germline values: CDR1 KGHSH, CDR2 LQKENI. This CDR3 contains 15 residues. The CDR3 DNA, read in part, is TGTGCCAGCTCACGTCGACAGGGGTTTAATGAAAAA. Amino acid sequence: CASSRRQGFNEK. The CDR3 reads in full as CASSRRQGFNEKLFF. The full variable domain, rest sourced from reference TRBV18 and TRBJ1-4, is NAGVMQNPRHLVRRRGQEARLRCSPMKGHSHVYWYRQLPEEGLKFMVYLQKENIIDESGMPKERFSAEFPKEGPSILRIQQVVRGDSAAYFCASSRRQGFNEKLFFGSGTQLSVL.

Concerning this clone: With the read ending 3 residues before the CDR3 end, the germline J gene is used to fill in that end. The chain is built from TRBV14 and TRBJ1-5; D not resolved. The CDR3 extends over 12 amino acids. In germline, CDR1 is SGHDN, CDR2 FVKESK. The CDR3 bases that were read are TGTGCCAGCAGCCAAGCTGTCACTCCC. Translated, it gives CASSQAVTP. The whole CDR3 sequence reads CASSQAVTPQHF.